The clone carrying this TCR beta chain was seen many times. Its specificity is unknown. This record comes from a study of shared clonotypes between healthy human individuals. General study results and limits: The naive CD4 repertoires of several donors were compared, and approximately 4.5% of clonotypes were shared.

CDR1 is GTSNPN and CDR2 is SVGIG in the germline V gene (reference sequence). The CDR3 has 18 amino acids. The V segment lost 3 bases and the J segment 3 bases; nucleotides outside the gene matches: 15. When replicate PCRs were run on sorted subsets, they used about 200 ng DNA, about 30,000 T cell genomes. Libraries were prepared by immunoSEQ multiplex PCR; TCRdb keeps only in-frame clonotypes and omits some of them. The sample has hundreds of thousands of clones; 74% are singletons. This receptor was identified in a woman aged 25 to 39 in good health. Sequencing used memory CD4+ T cells sorted from blood. As for subset: CD45RA-negative fraction. J is TRBJ2-3 and V is TRBV30; 10 positions match TRBD2. The CDR3, as DNA: TGTGCCTGGAGGTCCGAGACAGGGACAGCGGGAGGGACAGATACGCAGTATTTT. Protein product: CAWRSETGTAGGTDTQYF.